These 22 T cell receptor beta chains originate from one sample sequenced in a study of T-cell reconstitution after alpha-beta-depleted transplantation in children. The TCRbeta library was prepared with unique molecular identifiers. TCRdb fed the PCR reads into MiXCR, producing one record per CDR3 protein. The data contain about 600,000 distinct CDR3 sequences, 23% of them singletons. The material was PBMCs, mostly from graft donor cells, obtained 360 days after TCRalphabeta/CD19-depleted stem cell transplant. These receptors were taken from a boy in the first two years of life who had a stem cell transplant for acute myeloid leukemia, so the T cells may come from the graft donor.

This clonotype was detected only once. The V gene is TRBV4-3, the J gene TRBJ2-1; possible D gene TRBD1, 5 bases. The germline V gene encodes CDR1 LGHNA and CDR2 YSLEER. Deletions cut 0 bases from V and 4 bases from J, with 10 bases between. This CDR3 is built from 15 residues. The CDR3 reads CASSQEQGNYNEQFF. DNA for the CDR3: TGCGCCAGCAGCCAAGAGCAGGGAAATTACAATGAGCAGTTCTTC.

This clonotype was recorded at least ten times. The V call is TRBV29-1, the J call TRBJ2-1; 7 bases agree with TRBD2. The CDR3 is 18 amino acids. Germline lookup yields CDR1 SQVTM and CDR2 ANQGSEA. After removal of 6 bases from V and 0 bases from J, the junction contained 17 bases not matched to a gene. The CDR3 sequence: CSVEPGPGGRPSYNEQFF. CDR3 bases: TGCAGCGTGGAGCCGGGCCCCGGGGGGAGGCCCTCCTACAATGAGCAGTTCTTC.

This clonotype was detected only a few times. V usage is TRBV5-1 and J usage is TRBJ2-1, with 9 bases aligning to TRBD1. This CDR3 contains 15 residues. Trimming removed 0 bases from V and 4 bases from J; junction bases left unmatched: 2. CDR1 and CDR2 from the germline V gene are SGHRS and YFSETQ. This CDR3 reads CASSLEDRGYNEQFF. In DNA, the CDR3 is TGCGCCAGCAGCTTGGAGGACAGGGGTTACAATGAGCAGTTCTTC.

This clonotype was detected a few times. This chain connects TRBV6-6 to TRBJ2-2; D uncertain. CDR1 MNHNY and CDR2 SVGAGI come from the germline V gene (reference sequence). The CDR3 is 13 amino acids. The V and J ends lost 8 bases and 5 bases respectively, with 12 bases between them. The CDR3 bases are TGTGCCAGCGGGAATAGGGATACCGGGGAGCTGTTTTTT. Translating it yields CASGNRDTGELFF.

The chain carries TRBV4-1 and TRBJ2-7; possibly TRBD1 for D (6 bases). Per the germline V gene, CDR1 is MGHRA and CDR2 is YSYEKL. Trimming removed 5 bases at V and 2 bases at J, with 16 bases between. The CDR3 length is 15 residues. The CDR3 reads CASSDQQGSPYEQYF. CDR3 nucleotides: TGCGCCAGCAGCGACCAACAGGGATCCCCCTACGAGCAGTACTTC.

The chain is built from TRBV12-3 or TRBV12-4 and TRBJ2-7; D gene uncertain. V was shortened by 4 bases and J by 6 bases, with 7 bases between the two germline ends. The CDR3 is made up of 11 amino acids. CDR3 bases: TGTGCCAGCAGTTCCGGTCCCGAGCAGTACTTC. Translation: CASSSGPEQYF.

This clonotype was observed at least ten times. The V and J genes are TRBV6-2 or TRBV6-3 and TRBJ2-1; TRBD1 matches 10 bases. The germline V gene has CDR1 MNHEY and CDR2 SVGEGT. After removal of 7 bases from V and 6 bases from J, the junction contained 9 bases not matched to a gene. This CDR3 has 15 amino acids. The DNA of the CDR3 is TGTGCCAGCACTTCTGACAGGGGGCATCGCAATGAGCAGTTCTTC. Amino acid sequence: CASTSDRGHRNEQFF.

V is TRBV12-3 or TRBV12-4 and J is TRBJ1-2; no clear D. The CDR3 extends over 13 amino acids. Trimming left V 3 bases short and J 3 bases short, with 8 bases between. CDR3 in DNA: TGTGCCAGCAGTTTTGTTGGGGACTATGGCTACACCTTC. Protein product: CASSFVGDYGYTF.

The chain carries TRBV10-3 and TRBJ1-3; D call uncertain. The germline V and J ends were trimmed by 8 bases and 0 bases, with 14 bases remaining between them. The CDR3 runs to 15 residues. Germline-derived CDR1 and CDR2 are ENHRY and SYGVKD. The CDR3 protein is CAIGNSGYSGNTIYF. CDR3 bases: TGTGCCATCGGAAACAGTGGATACTCTGGAAACACCATATATTTT.

With regard to this clonotype: With a much larger clone just one base away, this may be a read error. This chain joins TRBV6-2 or TRBV6-3 and TRBJ1-2; no firm D call. Germline V gene data show CDR1 as MNHEY and CDR2 as SVGEGT. CDR3 size: 11 residues. Trimming stripped 5 bases from V and 9 bases from J, with 10 bases between. The CDR3 coding sequence is TGTGCCAGCAGTGGGTCCGGTAGCTACACCTTC. This translates into CASSGSGSYTF.

The chain recombines TRBV6-2 or TRBV6-3 with TRBJ2-7, with a tentative D call TRBD1 (6 bases). Germline V gene data show CDR1 as MNHEY and CDR2 as SVGEGT. The CDR3 is made up of 14 amino acids. V gave up 9 bases and J gave up 2 bases, with 17 bases separating them. CDR3 coding DNA: TGTGCCAGTTGGGGGCAGGGAAGGACCTACGAGCAGTACTTC. Translation gives CASWGQGRTYEQYF.

This clonotype was seen a single time. The chain links TRBV5-6 to TRBJ1-1; D ambiguous. In germline, CDR1 is SGHDT, CDR2 YYEEEE. V was cut by 2 bases and J by 7 bases, with 6 bases left in between. There are 11 residues in the CDR3. DNA of the CDR3: TGTGCCAGCAGCTTTAGATTTGAAGCTTTCTTT. Amino acid sequence: CASSFRFEAFF.

This clonotype was counted only a few times. J is TRBJ2-1 and V is TRBV18; 8 nucleotides align to TRBD2. CDR3 length equals 15 residues. The J segment lost 5 bases and the V segment lost 4 bases, leaving 7 bases of the junction unmatched. Germline-derived CDR1 and CDR2 are KGHSH and LQKENI. The CDR3 DNA reads as TGTGCCAGCTCACGGGGACTAGGAAAGGACAATGAGCAGTTCTTC. Residues: CASSRGLGKDNEQFF. Supplemented by reference TRBV18 and TRBJ2-1, the full variable domain reads NAGVMQNPRHLVRRRGQEARLRCSPMKGHSHVYWYRQLPEEGLKFMVYLQKENIIDESGMPKERFSAEFPKEGPSILRIQQVVRGDSAAYFCASSRGLGKDNEQFFGPGTRLTVL.

In this sample, this clonotype turned up a few times. In DNA, the CDR3 is TGTGCCAGCAGCCACGGGGGCGCGTGGCAGACACCCCTCCACTTT. Protein product: CASSHGGAWQTPLHF. This chain uses TRBV7-2 with TRBJ1-6; D is perhaps TRBD1 (6 bases). The length of the CDR3 is 15 residues. CDR1 and CDR2 from the germline V gene are SGHTA and FQGNSA. Trimming pared 5 bases from V and 11 bases from J, leaving 19 bases between.

There are a few counts of this clonotype. J is TRBJ2-1 and V is TRBV6-1; D call uncertain. Germline assignment: CDR1 MNHNS and CDR2 SASEGT. V lost 7 bases, J lost 0 bases, and 13 bases lay in between. The CDR3 sequence is 15 residues long. The CDR3 coding sequence is TGTGCCAGCAATAGGGTTCGAAGCTCCTACAATGAGCAGTTCTTC. Protein sequence: CASNRVRSSYNEQFF.

This clonotype has a count of ten or more. The chain carries TRBV6-5 and TRBJ1-6; 9 nucleotides line up with TRBD1. V was clipped by 4 bases and J by 9 bases; unmatched bases: 7. This CDR3 has 15 amino acids. Germline assignment: CDR1 MNHEY and CDR2 SVGAGI. The CDR3 protein is CASSSGQGYGSPLHF. CDR3 DNA: TGTGCCAGCAGTTCAGGACAGGGGTACGGTTCACCCCTCCACTTT.

The chain has TRBV3-1 and TRBJ2-1; 8 nucleotides agree with TRBD1. From germline, CDR1 is LGHDT and CDR2 YNNKEL (reference sequence). V was clipped by 6 bases and J by 7 bases; unmatched bases: 11. The CDR3 spans 15 residues. CDR3 loop: CASSPPGGRQNEQFF. DNA for the CDR3: TGTGCCAGCAGTCCCCCAGGGGGCAGACAAAATGAGCAGTTCTTC.

This clonotype appeared many times. This chain connects TRBV7-9 to TRBJ2-1; no definite D call. This CDR3 has 15 residues. V lost 1 base, J lost 2 bases, and 9 bases lay in between. CDR1 is SEHNR and CDR2 is FQNEAQ in the germline V gene (reference sequence). The chain's CDR3 is CASSLVHLTYNEQFF. The CDR3 region has the DNA TGTGCCAGCAGCTTAGTCCATCTAACCTACAATGAGCAGTTCTTC.

This clonotype was recorded many times. This chain joins TRBV29-1 and TRBJ1-3; D gene uncertain. Per germline, CDR1 SQVTM and CDR2 ANQGSEA. Trimming took off 6 bases at V and 0 bases at J, with 12 bases between the two ends. The CDR3 length is 14 residues. The CDR3 bases are TGCAGCGTCGCGGAAACGGGCTCTGGAAACACCATATATTTT. As protein: CSVAETGSGNTIYF.

This clonotype was detected a few times. V usage is TRBV11-2 and J usage is TRBJ1-2; D remains unclear. CDR3 length equals 15 residues. Trimming cost V 4 bases and J 0 bases, with 12 bases left between them. Germline V gene data show CDR1 as SGHAT and CDR2 as FQNNGV. CDR3 sequence: CASSSASGPNYGYTF. The CDR3 DNA follows: TGTGCCAGCAGCTCAGCCTCAGGCCCTAACTATGGCTACACCTTC.

This chain connects TRBV7-2 to TRBJ2-7; 9 bases fit TRBD1. J lost 3 bases, V lost 0 bases, and 9 bases had no gene match. This CDR3 has 17 residues. Per germline, CDR1 SGHTA and CDR2 FQGNSA. The DNA for the CDR3 is TGTGCCAGCAGCTTAGCGGGGACAGGGAATTGGGTCTACGAGCAGTACGTC. Its translation: CASSLAGTGNWVYEQYV.

There are many counts of this clonotype. This CDR3 reads CASSLEWDPAYNEQFF. The CDR3 nucleotides are TGTGCCAGCAGCTTAGAATGGGACCCAGCCTACAATGAGCAGTTCTTC. This chain uses TRBV7-2 with TRBJ2-1, with D perhaps being TRBD1 or TRBD2 (5 bases each). Germline V gene sequence: CDR1 SGHTA, CDR2 FQGNSA. V was clipped by 1 base and J by 2 bases, with 12 bases between them. CDR3 length: 16 amino acids.